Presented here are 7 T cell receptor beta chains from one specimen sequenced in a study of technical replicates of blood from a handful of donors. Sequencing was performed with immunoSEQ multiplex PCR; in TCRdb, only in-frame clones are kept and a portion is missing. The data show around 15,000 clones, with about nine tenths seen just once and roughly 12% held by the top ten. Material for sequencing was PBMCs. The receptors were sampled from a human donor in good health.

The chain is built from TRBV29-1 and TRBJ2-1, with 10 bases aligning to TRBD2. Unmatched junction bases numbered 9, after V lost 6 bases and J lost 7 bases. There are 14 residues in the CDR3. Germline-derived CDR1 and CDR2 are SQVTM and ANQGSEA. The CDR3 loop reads CSVFLAGVANEQFF. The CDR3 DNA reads TGCAGCGTCTTCCTAGCGGGAGTAGCAAATGAGCAGTTCTTC.

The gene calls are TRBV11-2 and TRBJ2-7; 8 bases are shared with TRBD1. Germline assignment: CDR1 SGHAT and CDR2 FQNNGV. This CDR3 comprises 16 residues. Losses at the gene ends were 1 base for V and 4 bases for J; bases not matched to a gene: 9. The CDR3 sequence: CASSLGGQGWLYEQYF. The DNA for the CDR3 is TGTGCCAGCAGCTTAGGAGGACAGGGTTGGTTGTACGAGCAGTACTTC.

CDR3 loop: CASSWTSGSTYNEQFF. The CDR3 region has the DNA TGTGCCAGTAGTTGGACTAGCGGGAGTACTTACAATGAGCAGTTCTTC. V usage is TRBV19 and J usage is TRBJ2-1; 13 positions match TRBD2. Per the germline V gene, CDR1 is LNHDA and CDR2 is SQIVND (reference sequence). The junction had 5 bases not matched to a gene; V was cut back by 5 bases and J by 4 bases. The CDR3 has 16 amino acids.

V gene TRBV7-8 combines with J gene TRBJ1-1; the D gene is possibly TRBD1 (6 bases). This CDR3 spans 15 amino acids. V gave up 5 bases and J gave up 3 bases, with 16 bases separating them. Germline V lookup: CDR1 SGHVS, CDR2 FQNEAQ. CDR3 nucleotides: TGTGCCAGCAGCCCCGGGACCTCAGGGGACACTGAAGCTTTCTTT. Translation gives CASSPGTSGDTEAFF.

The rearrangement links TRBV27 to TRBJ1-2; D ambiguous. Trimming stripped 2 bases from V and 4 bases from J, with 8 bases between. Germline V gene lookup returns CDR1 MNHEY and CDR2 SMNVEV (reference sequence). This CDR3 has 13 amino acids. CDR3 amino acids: CASSLRTGYGYTF. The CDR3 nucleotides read TGTGCCAGCAGTTTACGGACTGGCTATGGCTACACCTTC.

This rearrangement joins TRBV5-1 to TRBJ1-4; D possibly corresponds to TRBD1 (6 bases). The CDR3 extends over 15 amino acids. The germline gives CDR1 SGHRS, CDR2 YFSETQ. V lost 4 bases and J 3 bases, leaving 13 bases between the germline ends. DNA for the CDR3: TGCGCCAGCAGCAACCCACAGGGACCTAATGAAAAACTGTTTTTT. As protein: CASSNPQGPNEKLFF.

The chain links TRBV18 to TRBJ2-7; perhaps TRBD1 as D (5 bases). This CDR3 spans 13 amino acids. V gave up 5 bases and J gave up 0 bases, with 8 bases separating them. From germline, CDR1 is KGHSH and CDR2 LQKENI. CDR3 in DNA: TGTGCCAGCTCAAAGACAGACTCCTACGAGCAGTACTTC. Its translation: CASSKTDSYEQYF.